The 14 T cell receptor beta chains below all came from one sample that was sequenced in a study of blood T cell repertoires in COVID-19. Method: immunoSEQ multiplex PCR; TCRdb's copy keeps in-frame clones and lacks some. The sample has under 200,000 clones, approximately 83% seen once. Sequencing was carried out using peripheral blood. All receptors come from a human donor in a cohort sampled during active COVID-19.

The chain employs TRBV6-5 and TRBJ1-1; no clear D. This CDR3 is 14 amino acids long. Germline V gene sequence: CDR1 MNHEY, CDR2 SVGAGI. V was pared by 2 bases and J by 5 bases, with 12 bases between. CDR3: CASSYAGGNTEAFF. In DNA form, the CDR3 reads TGTGCCAGCAGTTACGCGGGTGGTAATACTGAAGCTTTCTTT.

The chain employs TRBV10-1 and TRBJ2-7, with a tentative D call TRBD2 (7 bases). The CDR3 sequence is 14 residues long. CDR1 WNHNN and CDR2 SYGVQD come from the germline V gene (reference sequence). V shed 4 bases and J shed 2 bases, with 12 bases lying between them. The CDR3 is CASSGTRGTYEQYF. DNA of the CDR3: TGCGCCAGCAGTGGGACTAGGGGGACCTACGAGCAGTACTTC.

The chain carries TRBV5-6 and TRBJ2-7; 8 nucleotides match TRBD2. CDR3 size: 15 residues. Looked up from germline, CDR1 is SGHDT and CDR2 is YYEEEE. V shed 3 bases and J 4 bases; nucleotides not matched to a gene: 9. CDR3 nucleotides: TGTGCCAGCAGCTCGGATACTAGCGGATTATACGAGCAGTACTTC. Translated, it gives CASSSDTSGLYEQYF. The variable domain in full, with the rest retrieved from reference TRBV5-6 and TRBJ2-7, is DAGVTQSPTHLIKTRGQQVTLRCSPKSGHDTVSWYQQALGQGPQFIFQYYEEEERQRGNFPDRFSGHQFPNYSSELNVNALLLGDSALYLCASSSDTSGLYEQYFGPGTRLTVT.

This clone showed up just once. The chain couples TRBV4-3 to TRBJ2-1, with TRBD2 as a possible D gene (7 bases). The CDR3 length is 16 residues. Between the trimmed V and J ends, which lost 0 bases and 7 bases, there was a span of 16 bases. Germline V gene lookup returns CDR1 LGHNA and CDR2 YSLEER. CDR3 protein: CASSQEGGRAKNEQFF. In nucleotides, the CDR3 is TGCGCCAGCAGCCAAGAAGGGGGGAGGGCCAAGAATGAGCAGTTCTTC.

This clone turned up a few times. The V and J genes are TRBV6-2 or TRBV6-3 and TRBJ1-3; D perhaps matches TRBD1 (5 bases). The V end lost 5 bases, the J end lost 4 bases, and 12 bases lay between the germline ends. Per germline, CDR1 MNHEY and CDR2 SVGEGT. CDR3 length: 14 residues. For the CDR3, the DNA is TGTGCCAGCAGTCCCAGGGAGGCCGGAAACACCATATATTTT. Residues: CASSPREAGNTIYF.

The chain couples TRBV19 to TRBJ2-6, with D unresolved. Between the trimmed V and J ends, which lost 5 bases and 1 base, there was a span of 6 bases. The germline gives CDR1 LNHDA, CDR2 SQIVND (reference sequence). The CDR3 is 14 residues long. This CDR3 is CASSQQSGANVLTF. The CDR3 bases are TGTGCCAGTAGTCAACAGTCTGGGGCCAACGTCCTGACTTTC.

V is TRBV9 and J is TRBJ2-7; 12 bases align to TRBD1. Germline lookup yields CDR1 SGDLS and CDR2 YYNGEE. J gave up 1 base and V 1 base, and 9 bases lay outside the gene matches. The CDR3 totals 18 residues. The CDR3, as DNA: TGTGCCAGCAGCGTAACGTATAGGGACAGGGGGCGATCCTACGAGCAGTACTTC. This codes for CASSVTYRDRGRSYEQYF.

The chain joins TRBV7-2 to TRBJ2-3, with D unresolved. CDR3 size: 12 residues. Deletions cut 4 bases from V and 4 bases from J, with 6 bases between. Germline V gene data show CDR1 as SGHTA and CDR2 as FQGNSA. The DNA of the CDR3 is TGTGCCAGCAGCTCCTCTGCAGATACGCAGTATTTT. This codes for CASSSSADTQYF.

The chain couples TRBV2 to TRBJ1-2; 7 bases are a match to TRBD1. The length of the CDR3 is 15 residues. The germline CDR1 and CDR2 sequences are SNHLY and FYNNEI. J lost 3 bases, V lost 7 bases, and 11 bases had no gene match. The CDR3 region has the DNA TGTGCCAGCACCGGGCGACAGGGACTTTACTATGGCTACACCTTC. Residues: CASTGRQGLYYGYTF.

This chain connects TRBV11-2 to TRBJ2-2; 9 positions agree with TRBD2. J lost 2 bases, V lost 4 bases, and 5 bases had no gene match. CDR3 length: 16 amino acids. The V gene's germline CDR1 is SGHAT and CDR2 FQNNGV. The CDR3 coding sequence is TGTGCCAGCAGCTCGTGGACTAGCGTAAACACCGGGGAGCTGTTTTTT. Protein product: CASSSWTSVNTGELFF.

J is TRBJ1-1 and V is TRBV18; D may be TRBD1 (6 bases). The CDR3 is 15 amino acids. V shed 0 bases and J shed 4 bases, with 12 bases lying between them. Per the germline V gene, CDR1 is KGHSH and CDR2 is LQKENI. The CDR3 nucleotides read TGTGCCAGCTCACCACCTACCACAGGGAGCACTGAAGCTTTCTTT. Protein: CASSPPTTGSTEAFF.

V gene TRBV13 combines with J gene TRBJ2-7, with D tentatively TRBD2 (5 bases). V was pared by 4 bases and J by 6 bases, with 22 bases between. This CDR3 spans 16 amino acids. CDR1 and CDR2 from the germline V gene are PRHDT and FYEKMQ (reference sequence). CDR3 sequence: CASSSRRGLIPFEQYF. The CDR3 coding sequence is TGTGCCAGCAGCTCAAGACGGGGTCTCATCCCTTTCGAGCAGTACTTC.

The chain employs TRBV7-8 and TRBJ1-2; possibly TRBD1 for D (5 bases). The V gene lost 2 bases and the J gene lost 7 bases, with 8 bases spanning the gap. In germline, CDR1 is SGHVS, CDR2 FQNEAQ. This CDR3 contains 12 residues. CDR3 in DNA: TGTGCCAGCAGCTTACAGGGTGCTGGCTACACCTTC. Translated: CASSLQGAGYTF.

This clone is a singleton in its sample. The chain carries TRBV5-6 and TRBJ2-7, with 8 nucleotides matching TRBD1. The CDR3 length is 18 residues. Germline V gene sequence: CDR1 SGHDT, CDR2 YYEEEE. Trimming removed 5 bases from V and 0 bases from J; junction bases left unmatched: 16. The CDR3 sequence is CASRRTGTGFQSSYEQYF. In DNA, the CDR3 is TGTGCCAGCAGGAGAACCGGGACAGGCTTTCAAAGCTCCTACGAGCAGTACTTC. The full variable domain, completed using reference TRBV5-6 and TRBJ2-7, is DAGVTQSPTHLIKTRGQQVTLRCSPKSGHDTVSWYQQALGQGPQFIFQYYEEEERQRGNFPDRFSGHQFPNYSSELNVNALLLGDSALYLCASRRTGTGFQSSYEQYFGPGTRLTVT.